This T cell receptor beta chain derives from a study of T cells in Graves' hyperthyroidism and ophthalmopathy. Across the whole study: Any treatment followed the collection of peripheral blood at initial diagnosis.

Regions amplified from RNA transcripts were the TCR beta CDR3 regions. A first-round RT-PCR of the TCR CDR3 used the HTBI primer set. One entry per CDR3 protein, called by TCRdb with MiXCR from the multiplex PCR reads. Here the sample spans approximately 640,000 distinct CDR3 sequences, under 20% being singletons. Study-level results: Most clonotypes expanded in thyroid above 0.001 were likewise present in blood.

Details on this clonotype: Its antigen is unknown.

Patients were aged 18 to 65, had disease duration under 2 months, and had newly diagnosed hyperthyroidism. 8.5 to 10 ml of fresh peripheral blood supplied the PBMCs. V shed 6 bases, J shed 8 bases, and the junction held 13 bases outside the gene matches. CDR3 size: 16 residues. The chain employs TRBV12-3 or TRBV12-4 and TRBJ1-4, with 9 bases identical to TRBD1. Source material: blood. The sequence was obtained from a woman aged 25-40 years with Graves' hyperthyroidism. CDR3 protein: CASSLQGTGREEKLFF. DNA for the CDR3: TGTGCCAGCAGCCTACAGGGGACAGGGAGGGAGGAAAAACTGTTTTTT.